These T cell receptor beta chains were read from a single sample in a study of shared clonotypes between healthy human individuals. Data came from immunoSEQ multiplex PCR; TCRdb stores just in-frame clones and leaves some out. The profile shows fewer than 1 million clones, roughly 96% of them singletons. Sequencing was carried out using naive CD8+ T cells sorted from blood. Receptor source: a man younger than 40 in good health. Each CDR3 is given with its conserved first and last residue. D genes are given only for firm matches.

CDR3: CASSQDQDRDVKYTGELFF
V: TRBV4-3
J: TRBJ2-2
D: .

CDR3: CASSSRGTGDGYTF
V: TRBV7-9
J: TRBJ1-2
D: TRBD1

CDR3: CASTNWDTSTDTQYF
V: TRBV7-9
J: TRBJ2-3
D: .

CDR3: CASSFEGLYGYTF
V: TRBV7-2
J: TRBJ1-2
D: .

CDR3: CASSLLGRVDEQFF
V: TRBV7-9
J: TRBJ2-1
D: TRBD2

CDR3: CASQGMNTEAFF
V: TRBV7-9
J: TRBJ1-1
D: .

CDR3: CASMVGVNTEAFF
V: TRBV25-1
J: TRBJ1-1
D: .

CDR3: CASSRPAGMMNTEAFF
V: TRBV4-1
J: TRBJ1-1
D: .

CDR3: CASSRVDTQYF
V: TRBV9
J: TRBJ2-3
D: .

CDR3: CSVEAHTSSPGELFF
V: TRBV29-1
J: TRBJ2-2
D: .

CDR3: CASSVDPTGGNGNTIYF
V: TRBV9
J: TRBJ1-3
D: .

CDR3: CASSLSGQTYEQYF
V: TRBV7-9
J: TRBJ2-7
D: .

CDR3: CASSLVGRGPTGELFF
V: TRBV7-9
J: TRBJ2-2
D: .

CDR3: CASSVGTSGSTDTQYF
V: TRBV9
J: TRBJ2-3
D: TRBD2

CDR3: CASSVGGDPTYEQYF
V: TRBV9
J: TRBJ2-7
D: .

CDR3: CASSLDGGKPQHF
V: TRBV7-9
J: TRBJ1-5
D: .

CDR3: CASSITGFGNQPQHF
V: TRBV5-1
J: TRBJ1-5
D: .

CDR3: CASSGRGESPYEQYF
V: TRBV7-9
J: TRBJ2-7
D: .

CDR3: CASSEPGGGLTGQPQHF
V: TRBV6-1
J: TRBJ1-5
D: TRBD1

CDR3: CASSQGQTNYGYTF
V: TRBV4-1
J: TRBJ1-2
D: .

CDR3: CASSQTTLEQFF
V: TRBV27
J: TRBJ2-1
D: .

CDR3: CASSLATGTSGSRLYF
V: TRBV11-2
J: TRBJ2-7
D: TRBD2

CDR3: CASSFLLGDTQYF
V: TRBV7-6
J: TRBJ2-3
D: .

CDR3: CASSLMATGELFF
V: TRBV7-9
J: TRBJ2-2
D: .

CDR3: CASSLGAGDEQYF
V: TRBV5-1
J: TRBJ2-7
D: TRBD2

CDR3: CASSRLAASSYNEQFF
V: TRBV28
J: TRBJ2-1
D: TRBD2